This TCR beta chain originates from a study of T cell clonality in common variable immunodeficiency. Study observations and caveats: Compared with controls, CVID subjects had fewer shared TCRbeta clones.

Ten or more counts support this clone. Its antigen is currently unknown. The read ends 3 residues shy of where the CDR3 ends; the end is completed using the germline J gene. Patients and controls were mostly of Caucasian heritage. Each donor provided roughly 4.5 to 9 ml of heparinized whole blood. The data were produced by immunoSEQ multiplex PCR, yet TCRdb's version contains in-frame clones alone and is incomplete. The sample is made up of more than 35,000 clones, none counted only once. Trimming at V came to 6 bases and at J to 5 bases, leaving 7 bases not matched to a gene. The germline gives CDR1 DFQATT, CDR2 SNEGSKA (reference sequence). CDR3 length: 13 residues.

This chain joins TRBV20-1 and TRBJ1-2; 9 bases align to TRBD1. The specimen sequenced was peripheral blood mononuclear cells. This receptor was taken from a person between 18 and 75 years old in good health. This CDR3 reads CSAKTGGRYGYTF. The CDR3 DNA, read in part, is TGCAGTGCGAAAACAGGGGGCAGGTATGGC.